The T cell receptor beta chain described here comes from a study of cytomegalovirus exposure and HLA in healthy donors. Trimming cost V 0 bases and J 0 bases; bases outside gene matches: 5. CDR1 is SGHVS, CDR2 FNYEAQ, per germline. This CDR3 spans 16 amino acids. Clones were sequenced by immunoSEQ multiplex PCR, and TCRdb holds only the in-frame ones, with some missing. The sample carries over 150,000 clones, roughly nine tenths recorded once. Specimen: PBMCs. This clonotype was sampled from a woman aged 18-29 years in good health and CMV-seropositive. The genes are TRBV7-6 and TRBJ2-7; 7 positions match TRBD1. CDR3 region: CASSLAQGKGSYEQYF. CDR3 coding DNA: TGTGCCAGCAGCTTAGCACAGGGGAAGGGCTCCTACGAGCAGTACTTC.